One sample yielded the 20 T cell receptor beta chains listed below, sequenced in a study of T cells after yellow fever vaccination. In TCRdb, the 5' RACE reads were re-called with MiXCR into one record per CDR3 protein. Of nearly 350,000 distinct CDR3 sequences in the sample, roughly 8.4% are singletons; the top ten hold approximately 16%. Here the sequenced sample was PBMCs, taken approximately 47 days after the first yellow fever vaccination. These TCRs come from a man between 18 and 35 years old who received the YFV17D yellow fever vaccine.

This clonotype was found a few times. The V call is TRBV11-2, the J call TRBJ1-2; D is unclear. V lost 3 bases and J 4 bases, leaving 24 bases between the germline ends. CDR3 length: 18 amino acids. Germline V gives CDR1 SGHAT, CDR2 FQNNGV. The CDR3 nucleotides read TGTGCCAGCAGCTTTCCGTGGGAGGGAGACACTCGGGGCTATGGCTACACCTTC. Amino acid sequence: CASSFPWEGDTRGYGYTF.

The chain is built from TRBV7-2 and TRBJ2-4; D perhaps matches TRBD1 (5 bases). Germline V gives CDR1 SGHTA, CDR2 FQGNSA. The germline V and J ends were trimmed by 1 base and 1 base, with 11 bases remaining between them. CDR3 size: 16 residues. The CDR3 spells CASSLDGRAAKNIQYF. The CDR3 DNA follows: TGTGCCAGCAGCTTAGACGGCAGGGCGGCCAAAAACATTCAGTACTTC.

This clonotype was observed a handful of times. The rearrangement joins TRBV14 to TRBJ2-3; TRBD2 matches at 7 bases. Trimming at V came to 3 bases and at J to 2 bases, leaving 5 bases not matched to a gene. The CDR3 loop spans 15 amino acids. Germline assignment: CDR1 SGHDN and CDR2 FVKESK. Written as DNA, the CDR3 is TGTGCCAGCAGCCACCGGACTAGGTTCACAGATACGCAGTATTTT. This encodes CASSHRTRFTDTQYF.

This clonotype occurred a few times. This rearrangement joins TRBV6-5 to TRBJ1-2; 7 nucleotides match TRBD1. CDR1 MNHEY and CDR2 SVGAGI come from the germline V gene. The CDR3 consists of 15 residues. V shed 2 bases, J shed 4 bases, and the junction held 7 bases outside the gene matches. For the CDR3, the DNA is TGTGCCAGCAGTTACGAGGGTGGACAGGCCTATGGCTACACCTTC. Translation gives CASSYEGGQAYGYTF.

This clonotype was seen a handful of times. The chain is built from TRBV7-2 and TRBJ2-1, with 7 positions matching TRBD2. Germline-derived CDR1 and CDR2 are SGHTA and FQGNSA. With V trimmed by 3 bases and J by 12 bases, 17 bases remained unmatched. The CDR3 totals 16 residues. The CDR3 is CASSFLAVAPTSRQFF. The CDR3 nucleotides read TGTGCCAGCAGCTTTCTGGCCGTAGCTCCGACTAGCCGGCAGTTCTTC. The variable domain in full, completed from reference TRBV7-2 and TRBJ2-1, reads GAGVSQSPSNKVTEKGKDVELRCDPISGHTALYWYRQSLGQGLEFLIYFQGNSAPDKSGLPSDRFSAERTGGSVSTLTIQRTQQEDSAVYLCASSFLAVAPTSRQFFGPGTRLTVL.

This clonotype has just a few counts. The V call is TRBV20-1, the J call TRBJ2-7, with 13 bases fitting TRBD2. The CDR3 has 15 residues. Germline loops: CDR1 DFQATT, CDR2 SNEGSKA (reference sequence). Trimming took 6 bases from V and 1 from J; bases not matched to a gene: 6. CDR3 nucleotide sequence: TGCAGTGCGCGGACTAGCGGGGGCCTATCCTACGAGCAGTACGTC. It is translated as CSARTSGGLSYEQYV.

This clonotype was counted only a few times. The V call is TRBV7-9, the J call TRBJ2-7; D is undetermined. The V gene's germline CDR1 is SEHNR and CDR2 FQNEAQ (reference sequence). V gave up 3 bases and J gave up 2 bases, with 2 bases separating them. The CDR3 sequence is 11 residues long. In DNA form, the CDR3 reads TGTGCCAGCAGCTTTCCCTACGAGCAGTACTTC. Encoded protein: CASSFPYEQYF. Full variable domain (rest looked up from reference TRBV7-9 and TRBJ2-7): DTGVSQNPRHKITKRGQNVTFRCDPISEHNRLYWYRQTLGQGPEFLTYFQNEAQLEKSRLLSDRFSAERPKGSFSTLEIQRTEQGDSAMYLCASSFPYEQYFGPGTRLTVT.

This clonotype was observed a few times. V is TRBV20-1 and J is TRBJ2-7; D not resolved. The CDR3 extends over 12 amino acids. Germline V gene lookup returns CDR1 DFQATT and CDR2 SNEGSKA (reference sequence). Trimming left V 2 bases short and J 2 bases short, with 7 bases between. The CDR3 nucleotides read TGCAGTGCTAGATGGGCCGCCTACGAGCAGTACTTC. This encodes CSARWAAYEQYF.

V gene TRBV7-9 combines with J gene TRBJ2-3, with D possibly matching TRBD2 (6 bases). The V gene lost 7 bases and the J gene lost 1 base, with 18 bases spanning the gap. The CDR3 has 16 residues. Germline values: CDR1 SEHNR, CDR2 FQNEAQ (reference sequence). The CDR3 here is CASIPPPLAGTDTQYF. CDR3 DNA sequence: TGTGCCAGCATTCCCCCCCCACTAGCTGGCACAGATACGCAGTATTTT.

The chain is built from TRBV10-3 and TRBJ2-7; 10 nucleotides align to TRBD1. V was clipped by 6 bases and J by 2 bases; unmatched bases: 13. This CDR3 has 17 amino acids. Looked up from germline, CDR1 is ENHRY and CDR2 is SYGVKD. This CDR3 is CAIRGQGIDMVTYEQYV. CDR3 nucleotide sequence: TGTGCCATCAGGGGACAGGGGATTGATATGGTTACCTACGAGCAGTACGTC.

The chain uses TRBV24-1 and TRBJ1-1, with D possibly matching TRBD1 (6 bases). V lost 8 bases and J lost 10, with 16 bases in between. The CDR3 extends over 12 amino acids. Germline V gene lookup returns CDR1 KGHDR and CDR2 SFDVKD. The CDR3 here is CATMGQQGRAFF. CDR3 coding DNA: TGTGCCACCATGGGCCAACAGGGTCGAGCTTTCTTT.

This clonotype turned up a few times. J is TRBJ1-4 and V is TRBV5-4, with D uncertain. CDR1 is SGHNT, CDR2 YYREEE, per germline (reference sequence). The CDR3 loop spans 16 amino acids. Between the trimmed V and J ends, which lost 0 bases and 0 bases, there was a span of 9 bases. The chain's CDR3 is CASSLGDPATNEKLFF. The CDR3 coding sequence is TGTGCCAGCAGCTTGGGGGATCCAGCAACTAATGAAAAACTGTTTTTT.

This clonotype was detected a few times. This chain links TRBV3-1 with TRBJ2-7, with no clear D. V was shortened by 2 bases and J by 9 bases, with 11 bases between the two germline ends. The CDR3 contains 12 residues. Per the germline V gene, CDR1 is LGHDT and CDR2 is YNNKEL (reference sequence). The CDR3 sequence: CASSQLGQRQYV. CDR3 DNA sequence: TGTGCCAGCAGCCAATTGGGCCAGCGGCAGTACGTC.

The V call is TRBV6-2 or TRBV6-3, the J call TRBJ2-1; D gene uncertain. The germline V and J ends were trimmed by 3 bases and 7 bases, with 7 bases remaining between them. Germline V CDR1 and CDR2: MNHEY, SVGEGT. This CDR3 region has 12 residues. CDR3 in amino acids: CASSYRANEQFF. DNA of the CDR3: TGTGCCAGCAGTTATAGAGCGAATGAGCAGTTCTTC.

This clonotype was seen ten or more times. The rearrangement links TRBV10-3 to TRBJ2-1; a weak D match, TRBD2 (5 bases). The germline V and J ends were trimmed by 6 bases and 10 bases, with 16 bases remaining between them. The CDR3 has 13 residues. Germline values: CDR1 ENHRY, CDR2 SYGVKD. CDR3 in amino acids: CAIRGSLAPEQFF. The CDR3 nucleotides read TGTGCCATCAGAGGAAGTCTAGCACCCGAGCAGTTCTTC.

The chain links TRBV5-1 to TRBJ2-1; no definite D call. V was clipped by 0 bases and J by 0 bases, with 4 bases between them. Germline V gives CDR1 SGHRS, CDR2 YFSETQ. The CDR3 extends over 14 amino acids. CDR3 sequence: CASSLANSYNEQFF. CDR3 nucleotides: TGCGCCAGCAGCTTGGCTAACTCCTACAATGAGCAGTTCTTC.

The CDR3 region has the DNA TGTGCCAGCAGAGATACAGGGGGGAGGCTTCAGCCCCAGCATTTT. The encoded protein is CASRDTGGRLQPQHF. V is TRBV7-2 and J is TRBJ1-5, with 8 bases that match TRBD1. CDR3 size: 15 residues. The J segment lost 6 bases and the V segment lost 6 bases, leaving 10 bases of the junction unmatched. Germline V gives CDR1 SGHTA, CDR2 FQGNSA.

This sequence joins TRBV10-3 and TRBJ1-2; 8 nucleotides align to TRBD1. V was pared by 4 bases and J by 13 bases, with 11 bases of the junction left unmatched. There are 13 residues in the CDR3. CDR1 and CDR2 from the germline V gene are ENHRY and SYGVKD. CDR3 nucleotides: TGTGCCATCAGTGGAGACAGGGGCCTGGAGGCCACCTTC. Amino acid sequence: CAISGDRGLEATF.

This clonotype was detected ten times or more. The V call is TRBV9, the J call TRBJ1-1; D may be TRBD1 (5 bases). V lost 2 bases to trimming and J lost 1 base, with 9 bases between them. Germline CDR1 reads SGDLS; CDR2 reads YYNGEE. This CDR3 has 14 residues. In DNA form, the CDR3 reads TGTGCCAGCAGCGTGGGGACGGCGAACACTGAAGCTTTCTTT. It translates to CASSVGTANTEAFF.

This clonotype showed up many times. The chain uses TRBV7-2 and TRBJ1-5; 7 bases align to TRBD1. V shed 6 bases, J shed 2 bases, and the junction held 4 bases outside the gene matches. The CDR3 consists of 14 residues. CDR1 and CDR2 (germline): SGHTA, FQGNSA. CDR3 region: CASSFGQGNQPQHF. CDR3 sequence (DNA): TGTGCCAGCAGTTTTGGACAGGGCAATCAGCCCCAGCATTTT.